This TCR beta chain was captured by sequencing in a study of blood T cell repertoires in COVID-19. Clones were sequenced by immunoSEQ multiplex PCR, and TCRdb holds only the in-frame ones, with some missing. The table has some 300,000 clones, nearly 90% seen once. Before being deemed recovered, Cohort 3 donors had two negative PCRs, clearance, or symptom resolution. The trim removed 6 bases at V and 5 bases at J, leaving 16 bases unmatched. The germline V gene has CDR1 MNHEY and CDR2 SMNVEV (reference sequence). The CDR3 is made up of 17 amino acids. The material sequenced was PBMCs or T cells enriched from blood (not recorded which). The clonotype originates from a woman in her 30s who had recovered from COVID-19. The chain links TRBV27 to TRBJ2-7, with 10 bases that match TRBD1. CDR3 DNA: TGTGCCAGCAGAACGGACAGGGGGGTGGTTCCGACTAACGAGCAGTACTTC. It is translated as CASRTDRGVVPTNEQYF.